These 4 T cell receptor beta chains were all obtained from the same sample, sequenced in a study of T cells in Graves' hyperthyroidism and ophthalmopathy. Authors of the study amplified TCR beta CDR3 regions from RNA transcripts. An initial round of RT-PCR targeting the TCR CDR3 relied on the HTBI primer set. Each CDR3 protein gets one entry after TCRdb re-called the multiplex PCR reads with MiXCR. The sample consists of approximately 400,000 distinct CDR3 sequences, 20% to 25% of them appearing once. Material for sequencing was blood. These receptors all come from a man in his forties or fifties with Graves' hyperthyroidism.

This sequence joins TRBV19 and TRBJ1-5, with D possibly matching TRBD1 (5 bases). This CDR3 has 15 amino acids. V was trimmed by 4 bases and J by 2 bases, leaving 12 bases between them. The germline V gene has CDR1 LNHDA and CDR2 SQIVND (reference sequence). CDR3 DNA sequence: TGTGCCAGTAGTAGTTCAGGGTTCGGCAATCAGCCCCAGCATTTT. Translating it yields CASSSSGFGNQPQHF.

V and J are TRBV7-9 and TRBJ1-1; no reliable D call. V was cut by 4 bases and J by 3 bases, with 18 bases left in between. Germline V gene lookup returns CDR1 SEHNR and CDR2 FQNEAQ (reference sequence). This CDR3 comprises 16 residues. As DNA, the CDR3 is TGTGCCAGCAGCTCCACGGACGGCACTGCGGACACTGAAGCTTTCTTT. Its protein product is CASSSTDGTADTEAFF.

This clonotype occurred many times. V usage is TRBV12-3 or TRBV12-4 and J usage is TRBJ1-1; D unclear. The CDR3 consists of 15 residues. The V gene lost 3 bases and the J gene lost 0 bases, with 11 bases spanning the gap. The CDR3 spells CASSFSIAMNTEAFF. CDR3 in DNA: TGTGCCAGCAGTTTTTCCATAGCAATGAACACTGAAGCTTTCTTT.

The chain joins TRBV9 to TRBJ2-1, with 7 bases identical to TRBD2. Germline CDR1 SGDLS, CDR2 YYNGEE. V shed 3 bases and J 1 base; nucleotides not matched to a gene: 4. This CDR3 is built from 15 residues. The CDR3 region is CASSGLADSYNEQFF. DNA for the CDR3: TGTGCCAGCAGCGGTCTAGCGGATTCCTACAATGAGCAGTTCTTC.